This entry concerns a single TCR beta chain. The investigators split CD4+ cells into a CD45RA+ naive subset and a CD45RA-negative memory subset. Sequencing was at deep level. Assay: immunoSEQ multiplex PCR; the TCRdb copy retains only in-frame clones and omits some. The sample has 1,500,000 or so clones, 97% to 99% seen once. CDR1 and CDR2 (germline): SQVTM, ANQGSEA. The CDR3 sequence is 14 residues long. Deletions cut 2 bases from V and 2 bases from J, with 11 bases between. The data belong to a study of shared clonotypes between healthy human individuals. The sample consisted of naive CD4+ T cells sorted from blood. Regarding subset: CD45RA+ positively selected. The chain combines TRBV29-1 with TRBJ2-3; D is tentatively TRBD1 or TRBD2 (5 bases each). The TCR sequence derives from a man aged 25 to 45 in good health. CDR3 coding DNA: TGCAGCGTTGAAACGGGACGAACCACAGATACGCAGTATTTT. The encoded protein is CSVETGRTTDTQYF.